The 6 T cell receptor beta chains in this list originate from one sample, sequenced in a study of shared clonotypes between healthy human individuals. Sequencing used immunoSEQ multiplex PCR; TCRdb keeps in-frame clones, though not all of them. The repertoire holds about 190,000 clones, 65% to 70% seen once, with under 11% in the top ten. The sequenced sample consisted of memory CD4+ T cells sorted from blood. The subset denotes: CD45RA-negative fraction. These receptors were obtained from a man aged 30 to 45 in good health.

V is TRBV30 and J is TRBJ1-5; 9 positions match TRBD1. Germline V gene sequence: CDR1 GTSNPN, CDR2 SVGIG (reference sequence). With 5 bases clipped from V and 1 base from J, the junction kept 9 bases outside the gene matches. The CDR3 contains 16 residues. CDR3 in amino acids: CAWDFPGTGSNQPQHF. Here the CDR3 DNA reads TGTGCCTGGGATTTTCCCGGGACAGGGAGCAATCAGCCCCAGCATTTT.

The V and J genes are TRBV7-8 and TRBJ2-1; 10 nucleotides match TRBD2. The CDR3 loop spans 16 amino acids. Germline CDR1 is SGHVS and CDR2 is FQNEAQ. Trimming removed 5 bases from V and 0 bases from J; junction bases left unmatched: 4. DNA for the CDR3: TGTGCCAGCAGCGGGGCTAGCGGGAGCTCCTACAATGAGCAGTTCTTC. Amino acid sequence: CASSGASGSSYNEQFF.

The chain links TRBV11-3 to TRBJ2-3; 7 nucleotides agree with TRBD1. The germline gives CDR1 SGHNT, CDR2 YENEEA. The CDR3 loop spans 12 amino acids. Trimming at V came to 5 bases and at J to 14 bases, leaving 10 bases not matched to a gene. CDR3 sequence reads: CASSHDRVEWYF. The CDR3 bases are TGTGCCAGCAGCCACGACAGGGTAGAGTGGTATTTT.

J is TRBJ1-5 and V is TRBV18; 7 bases fit TRBD1. The CDR3 consists of 15 residues. V shed 5 bases, J shed 0 bases, and the junction held 4 bases outside the gene matches. Germline V gives CDR1 KGHSH, CDR2 LQKENI. The CDR3 DNA is TGTGCCAGCTCAGAAGGGACAGTTAGCAATCAGCCCCAGCATTTT. As protein: CASSEGTVSNQPQHF.

This clone was seen a few times. The chain is built from TRBV5-1 and TRBJ2-3; TRBD2 agrees at 10 bases. Germline V gene sequence: CDR1 SGHRS, CDR2 YFSETQ. V lost 4 bases, J lost 3 bases, and 5 bases stayed unmatched. The CDR3 sequence is 15 residues long. The CDR3 nucleotides are TGCGCCAGCAGCAAAGGGACTAGCGATACAGATACGCAGTATTTT. This gives the protein CASSKGTSDTDTQYF.

The rearrangement uses TRBV11-2 and TRBJ1-2; D gene uncertain. Trimming shortened V by 1 base and J by 4 bases, and 7 bases separated the two germline ends. The CDR3 contains 13 residues. Germline V CDR1 and CDR2: SGHAT, FQNNGV. In DNA form, the CDR3 reads TGTGCCAGCAGCTTAGGGGAGGGCTATGGCTACACCTTC. Protein sequence: CASSLGEGYGYTF.